Sequencing of this TCR beta chain was carried out in a study of blood T cell repertoires in COVID-19. Study background: Acute and convalescent COVID-19 specimens originated in the United States, Italy and Spain. Sample material is recorded as cDNA or gDNA derived from T cells, B-cell-depleted T cells, or PBMCs.

Per the original data handling: Reference gene primer amplification gave estimated nucleated cell counts. Profiling relied on immunoSEQ multiplex PCR, and the TCRdb table lists in-frame clones only, not all of them. The V and J calls and clone size come from that table; D and trimming were worked out from the DNA. Of under 200,000 clones listed, 70% to 90% were seen once; the top ten hold approximately 7%. CDR1 and CDR2 from the germline V gene are LGHDT and YNNKEL (reference sequence). The V end lost 6 bases, the J end lost 7 bases, and 14 bases lay between the germline ends. The CDR3 contains 13 residues.

The clonotype comes from a man aged 50-60 years with active or convalescent COVID-19. V usage is TRBV3-1 (or the pseudogene TRBV3-2) and J usage is TRBJ2-3; D is undetermined. The sequenced sample consisted of peripheral blood. Here the CDR3 DNA reads TGTGCCAGCAGGCCCACCCTGGGCCATACGCAGTATTTT. This codes for CASRPTLGHTQYF.